The clone carrying this TCR beta chain was detected only once. Generated by immunoSEQ multiplex PCR, the TCRdb table keeps only in-frame clones and is missing some. This table holds about 21,000 clones, roughly 89% found once. Trimming removed 3 bases from V and 2 bases from J; junction bases left unmatched: 1. Germline assignment: CDR1 SEHNR and CDR2 FQNEAQ (reference sequence). The CDR3 extends over 13 amino acids. These data are taken from a study of untreated major depressive disorder. Each depressed patient was matched pairwise with a non-depressed control on sex, age, current smoking status and body mass index.

The TCR originated in a middle-aged woman in good health. The sequenced material came from CD4+ T cells from PBMCs. The chain couples TRBV7-9 to TRBJ2-7, with 7 bases that match TRBD1. The CDR3 coding sequence is TGTGCCAGCAGCTTCACAGGGGCCTACGAGCAGTACTTC. This sequence encodes CASSFTGAYEQYF.